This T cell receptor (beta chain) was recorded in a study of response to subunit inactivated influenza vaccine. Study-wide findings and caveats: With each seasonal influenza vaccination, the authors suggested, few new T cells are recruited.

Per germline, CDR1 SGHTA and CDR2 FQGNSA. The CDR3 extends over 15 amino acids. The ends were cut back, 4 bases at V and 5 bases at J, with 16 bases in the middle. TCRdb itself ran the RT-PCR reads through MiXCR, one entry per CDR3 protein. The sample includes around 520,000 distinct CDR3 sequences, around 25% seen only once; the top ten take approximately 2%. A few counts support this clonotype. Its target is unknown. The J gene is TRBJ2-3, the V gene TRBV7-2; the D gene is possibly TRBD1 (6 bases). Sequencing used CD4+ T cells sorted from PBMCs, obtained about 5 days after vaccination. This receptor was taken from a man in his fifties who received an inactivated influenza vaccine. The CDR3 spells CASSSGAFRGDTQYF. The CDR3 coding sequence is TGTGCCAGCAGCTCCGGGGCCTTCAGGGGAGATACGCAGTATTTT.